The 25 T cell receptor beta chains below were found in one sample sequenced in a study of blood T cell repertoires in COVID-19. Clones were sequenced by immunoSEQ multiplex PCR, and TCRdb holds only the in-frame ones, with some missing. This sample carries around 280,000 clones, 70% to 90% of them seen once, and the ten largest clones take about 1.9%. Sample: peripheral blood. These receptors originate from a woman aged 25 to 39 who had recovered from COVID-19.

The chain employs TRBV6-5 and TRBJ1-1; TRBD1 might be the D (5 bases). The CDR3 extends over 13 amino acids. Germline CDR1 MNHEY, CDR2 SVGAGI. The CDR3 here is CVSMGGLNTEAFF. As DNA, the CDR3 is TGTGTCTCGATGGGGGGATTGAACACTGAAGCTTTCTTT.

This rearrangement joins TRBV6-5 to TRBJ2-1; 7 nucleotides align to TRBD1. The CDR3 length is 16 residues. Germline CDR1 and CDR2: MNHEY and SVGAGI. The J segment lost 5 bases and the V segment lost 4 bases, leaving 11 bases of the junction unmatched. The CDR3: CASSWTEGAEDNEQFF. The CDR3 bases are TGTGCCAGCAGTTGGACAGAGGGGGCCGAGGACAATGAGCAGTTCTTC.

This clone was seen once. The chain carries TRBV11-2 and TRBJ1-3; 8 nucleotides match TRBD1. Germline loops: CDR1 SGHAT, CDR2 FQNNGV. With 4 bases clipped from V and 3 bases from J, the junction kept 2 bases outside the gene matches. The CDR3 has 14 amino acids. The CDR3 reads CASSSDRVGNTIYF. The DNA for the CDR3 is TGTGCCAGCAGCTCGGACAGGGTTGGAAACACCATATATTTT. The full variable domain, its missing parts supplied by reference TRBV11-2 and TRBJ1-3, is EAGVAQSPRYKIIEKRQSVAFWCNPISGHATLYWYQQILGQGPKLLIQFQNNGVVDDSQLPKDRFSAERLKGVDSTLKIQPAKLEDSAVYLCASSSDRVGNTIYFGEGSWLTVV.

This clone was picked up one time. This chain uses TRBV29-1 with TRBJ1-3, with TRBD1 identical over 9 bases. Germline CDR1 and CDR2: SQVTM and ANQGSEA. The CDR3 covers 15 residues. J was trimmed by 1 base and V by 7 bases; bases with no gene match: 8. CDR3 coding DNA: TGCAGCGCCTTAGGGACAGGGCATTCTGGAAACACCATATATTTT. Protein: CSALGTGHSGNTIYF.

The chain couples TRBV28 to TRBJ2-1; 8 positions match TRBD2. The CDR3 contains 14 residues. Germline CDR1 and CDR2: MDHEN and SYDVKM. The J segment lost 8 bases and the V segment lost 4 bases, leaving 7 bases of the junction unmatched. This CDR3 reads CASSSPGLVDEQFF. The DNA for the CDR3 is TGTGCCAGCAGTTCGCCGGGACTAGTGGATGAGCAGTTCTTC.

This sequence joins TRBV5-1 and TRBJ1-5; unclear D gene. CDR3 length: 15 amino acids. Per germline, CDR1 SGHRS and CDR2 YFSETQ. The V end was cut by 4 bases, the J end by 3 bases, with 14 bases between. The CDR3 is CASSPYSPNNQPQHF. The CDR3, as DNA: TGCGCCAGCAGCCCCTACTCTCCTAACAATCAGCCCCAGCATTTT.

This clone was observed a handful of times. The chain is built from TRBV2 and TRBJ1-2; 8 nucleotides match TRBD1. V was pared by 6 bases and J by 2 bases, with 5 bases of the junction left unmatched. The CDR3 consists of 14 residues. Germline lookup yields CDR1 SNHLY and CDR2 FYNNEI. The CDR3 DNA is TGTGCCAGCAGCGGACAGGGAGAAAACTATGGCTACACCTTC. It codes for CASSGQGENYGYTF.

The J gene is TRBJ2-7, the V gene TRBV28; unclear D gene. This CDR3 comprises 13 residues. Germline CDR1 and CDR2: MDHEN and SYDVKM. The V end was cut by 3 bases, the J end by 3 bases, with 9 bases between. The CDR3 bases are TGTGCCAGCAGTTTTGAAGGCGGCTACGAGCAGTACTTC. It specifies CASSFEGGYEQYF.

The rearrangement links TRBV19 to TRBJ2-1, with D possibly being TRBD2 (6 bases). CDR1 and CDR2 from the germline V gene are LNHDA and SQIVND (reference sequence). V lost 3 bases, J lost 5 bases, and 14 bases lay in between. The CDR3 runs 15 residues. The CDR3 loop reads CASSISAGIHNEQFF. CDR3 coding DNA: TGTGCCAGTAGTATTTCTGCGGGGATCCACAATGAGCAGTTCTTC.

V gene TRBV5-6 combines with J gene TRBJ2-3; 7 nucleotides agree with TRBD1. The CDR3 length is 14 residues. After removal of 4 bases from V and 0 bases from J, the junction contained 2 bases not matched to a gene. The germline V gene encodes CDR1 SGHDT and CDR2 YYEEEE. CDR3 bases: TGTGCCAGCAGCAAGGGACAGAGCACAGATACGCAGTATTTT. Protein product: CASSKGQSTDTQYF.

The V call is TRBV29-1, the J call TRBJ2-7; D is undetermined. Germline CDR1 is SQVTM and CDR2 is ANQGSEA. This CDR3 has 15 residues. The germline V and J ends were trimmed by 0 bases and 4 bases, with 16 bases remaining between them. DNA of the CDR3: TGCAGCGTTGAAGATTGGTCCGGAGATCAGTACGAGCAGTACTTC. It specifies CSVEDWSGDQYEQYF.

The J gene is TRBJ2-3, the V gene TRBV3-1 (or the pseudogene TRBV3-2); 10 bases are shared with TRBD2. Germline CDR1 LGHDT, CDR2 YNNKEL (reference sequence). The ends lost 4 bases at V and 2 bases at J; junction bases unmatched: 3. The CDR3 extends over 15 amino acids. The CDR3 DNA follows: TGTGCCAGCAGCCTTGGACTAGCGGACACAGATACGCAGTATTTT. Its protein product is CASSLGLADTDTQYF.

This clone has a single count. The chain links TRBV28 to TRBJ1-5; D may be TRBD1 (6 bases). Germline CDR1 is MDHEN and CDR2 is SYDVKM. With 10 bases removed from V and 6 bases from J, the gap between germline ends came to 13 bases. The CDR3 consists of 12 residues. CDR3: CATKRGTQPQHF. CDR3 DNA: TGTGCCACCAAAAGGGGGACTCAGCCCCAGCATTTT.

The J gene is TRBJ2-1, the V gene TRBV19; D may be TRBD1 (6 bases). The V gene's germline CDR1 is LNHDA and CDR2 SQIVND (reference sequence). This CDR3 is built from 13 residues. V lost 3 bases, J lost 8 bases, and 11 bases lay in between. The CDR3: CASSITGPDEQFF. The DNA for the CDR3 is TGTGCCAGTAGTATCACAGGGCCGGATGAGCAGTTCTTC.

This rearrangement joins TRBV4-2 to TRBJ2-1; D is unclear. V gave up 1 base and J gave up 9 bases, with 7 bases separating them. Germline V CDR1 and CDR2: LGHNA, YNFKEQ. The CDR3 runs 12 residues. In nucleotides, the CDR3 is TGTGCCAGCAGCCAAGCCCCCTCTGAGCAGTTCTTC. This codes for CASSQAPSEQFF.

V usage is TRBV7-9 and J usage is TRBJ2-7; no reliable D call. V lost 5 bases and J 2 bases, leaving 10 bases between the germline ends. The CDR3 length is 13 residues. The germline CDR1 and CDR2 sequences are SEHNR and FQNEAQ (reference sequence). The CDR3 region is CASSQSRAYEQYF. In DNA, the CDR3 is TGTGCCAGCAGCCAATCCCGAGCCTACGAGCAGTACTTC. Looking up the rest from reference TRBV7-9 and TRBJ2-7 gives the full variable domain: DTGVSQNPRHKITKRGQNVTFRCDPISEHNRLYWYRQTLGQGPEFLTYFQNEAQLEKSRLLSDRFSAERPKGSFSTLEIQRTEQGDSAMYLCASSQSRAYEQYFGPGTRLTVT.

The gene calls are TRBV5-1 and TRBJ1-1; the D is unclear. CDR1 is SGHRS, CDR2 YFSETQ, per germline. This CDR3 region has 15 residues. V dropped 1 base and J dropped 1 base, with 11 bases sitting between them. CDR3: CASSLIASTNTEAFF. CDR3 sequence (DNA): TGCGCCAGCAGCTTGATCGCCAGTACGAACACTGAAGCTTTCTTT.

The chain uses TRBV7-2 and TRBJ2-7; no clear D. Germline CDR1 reads SGHTA; CDR2 reads FQGNSA. Trimming left V 1 base short and J 2 bases short, with 9 bases between. The CDR3 contains 14 residues. DNA of the CDR3: TGTGCCAGCAGCTTAGACAGCCAGACCTACGAGCAGTACTTC. It translates to CASSLDSQTYEQYF.

This clone was detected a few times. V is TRBV5-1 and J is TRBJ2-5; D perhaps matches TRBD1 (6 bases). The CDR3 covers 14 residues. The germline V and J ends were trimmed by 3 bases and 0 bases, with 9 bases remaining between them. Looked up from germline, CDR1 is SGHRS and CDR2 is YFSETQ. The CDR3 protein is CASSSGQNQETQYF. The CDR3 DNA is TGCGCCAGCAGCTCAGGACAGAACCAAGAGACCCAGTACTTC.

V usage is TRBV7-3 and J usage is TRBJ2-1; TRBD2 matches 9 bases. The V and J ends lost 8 bases and 6 bases, in that order; junction bases with no gene match: 8. This CDR3 is 14 amino acids long. Germline V lookup: CDR1 SGHTA, CDR2 FQGTGA. This CDR3 reads CASSAGGNLNEQFF. The DNA of the CDR3 is TGTGCCAGCTCCGCGGGAGGGAACCTCAATGAGCAGTTCTTC.

The chain has TRBV5-1 and TRBJ1-5; 9 nucleotides agree with TRBD1. The CDR3 runs 16 residues. V trimming: 4 bases; J trimming: 7 bases; junction bases outside the gene matches: 12. The germline gives CDR1 SGHRS, CDR2 YFSETQ. The CDR3, as DNA: TGCGCCAGCAGCCCGGATCCGGGACAGGGCGACCAGCCCCAGCATTTT. It is translated as CASSPDPGQGDQPQHF.

This sequence joins TRBV29-1 and TRBJ2-1; 7 bases match TRBD2. The J segment lost 9 bases and the V segment lost 8 bases, leaving 10 bases of the junction unmatched. The CDR3 loop spans 12 amino acids. The germline gives CDR1 SQVTM, CDR2 ANQGSEA. The CDR3 reads CSINPGGVEQFF. The CDR3 DNA is TGCAGCATAAACCCTGGGGGGGTTGAGCAGTTCTTC.

CDR3 amino acids: CASTSPLSGKRETQYF. Written as DNA, the CDR3 is TGTGCCAGCACCAGCCCCCTTAGCGGGAAGAGGGAGACCCAGTACTTC. The chain is built from TRBV3-1 (or the pseudogene TRBV3-2) and TRBJ2-5; 8 nucleotides agree with TRBD2. Germline values: CDR1 LGHDT, CDR2 YNNKEL (reference sequence). CDR3 length: 16 amino acids. V trimming: 7 bases; J trimming: 5 bases; junction bases outside the gene matches: 15.

The chain employs TRBV9 and TRBJ2-7; D is unclear. CDR3 length: 14 residues. Trimming left V 2 bases short and J 0 bases short, with 9 bases between. In germline, CDR1 is SGDLS, CDR2 YYNGEE. CDR3 DNA sequence: TGTGCCAGCAGCGTTGCGGATAGCTCCTACGAGCAGTACTTC. Residues: CASSVADSSYEQYF.

This chain links TRBV25-1 with TRBJ2-2; D unclear. The length of the CDR3 is 14 residues. V shed 2 bases and J shed 6 bases, with 10 bases lying between them. Germline V gene sequence: CDR1 MGHDK, CDR2 SYGVNS. Written as DNA, the CDR3 is TGTGCCAGCAGTGAAGATATCGAGTCCGGGGAGCTGTTTTTT. Translating gives CASSEDIESGELFF.